This TCR beta chain was found in a study of cytomegalovirus exposure and HLA in healthy donors. The PCR used 60 Vbeta and 13 Jbeta primers. Repertoires were generated with immunoSEQ multiplex PCR, while TCRdb's copy carries only in-frame clones and drops some. The sample yields about 130,000 clones, around 76% seen once. Germline CDR1 MDHEN, CDR2 SYDVKM. This CDR3 comprises 13 residues. Germline trimming cut 7 bases from V and 5 bases from J; bases unmatched to any gene: 7. Sequences were obtained from PBMCs. The genes are TRBV28 and TRBJ1-2, with 7 positions matching TRBD1. The TCR originated in a male donor in good health and CMV-seronegative. CDR3 region: CASTERGRYGYTF. The CDR3 region has the DNA TGTGCCAGCACCGAGAGGGGGCGGTATGGCTACACCTTC.